Below are 10 T cell receptor beta chains sequenced from a single sample in a study of blood T cell repertoires in COVID-19 (dated by TCRdb to 2018 to 2020). The receptor library was made with the immunoSEQ multiplex PCR assay. TCRdb stores this immuneACCESS table with in-frame sequences only. Part of the clones is absent; in the studies checked, under half of the shortfall reflects unresolved V genes, and no reason is known for the rest. A total of about 83,000 clones appear in this sample, roughly 88% of them only once. 8% of the sample is in the top ten clones. Source material: peripheral blood. The receptors shown here come from a man aged 50 to 60 with active COVID-19.

The chain's CDR3 is CASSQDQGGGTEAFF. CDR3 nucleotide sequence: TGCGCCAGCAGCCAAGATCAGGGAGGCGGCACTGAAGCTTTCTTT. The V gene is TRBV4-3, the J gene TRBJ1-1; perhaps TRBD1 as D (5 bases). The germline V gene has CDR1 LGHNA and CDR2 YSLEER. The CDR3 runs to 15 residues. The V end lost 0 bases, the J end lost 4 bases, and 12 bases lay between the germline ends.

The chain employs TRBV2 and TRBJ2-5; TRBD2 is a possible D gene (5 bases). Germline V gene sequence: CDR1 SNHLY, CDR2 FYNNEI. V was clipped by 5 bases and J by 9 bases, with 22 bases between them. The CDR3 length is 15 residues. For the CDR3, the DNA is TGTGCCAGCAGTCCCGAGGGCACCCCCACACACGCCCAGTACTTC. Translated, it gives CASSPEGTPTHAQYF.

This clone showed up just once. The J gene is TRBJ2-7, the V gene TRBV5-4; 9 bases agree with TRBD1. The ends lost 0 bases at V and 5 bases at J; junction bases unmatched: 6. Germline V gene lookup returns CDR1 SGHNT and CDR2 YYREEE (reference sequence). This CDR3 is 15 amino acids long. The CDR3 DNA sequence: TGTGCCAGCAGCTTGGACGGGACAGGGCGAGACGAGCAGTACTTC. This sequence encodes CASSLDGTGRDEQYF.

The chain uses TRBV5-4 and TRBJ2-7, with 11 bases aligning to TRBD2. Germline lookup yields CDR1 SGHNT and CDR2 YYREEE (reference sequence). Trimming at V came to 0 bases and at J to 6 bases, leaving 2 bases not matched to a gene. CDR3 size: 14 residues. The CDR3 loop reads CASSLGLAGTEQYF. CDR3 in DNA: TGTGCCAGCAGCTTGGGACTAGCGGGGACCGAGCAGTACTTC.

This chain links TRBV19 with TRBJ1-1, with a possible D match to TRBD1 (6 bases). Trimming shortened V by 5 bases and J by 6 bases, and 13 bases separated the two germline ends. The CDR3 has 13 amino acids. From germline, CDR1 is LNHDA and CDR2 SQIVND (reference sequence). The CDR3 reads CASSRAGGAEAFF. DNA of the CDR3: TGTGCCAGTAGTCGAGCGGGGGGCGCTGAAGCTTTCTTT. The full variable domain, with the rest looked up from reference TRBV19 and TRBJ1-1, is DGGITQSPKYLFRKEGQNVTLSCEQNLNHDAMYWYRQDPGQGLRLIYYSQIVNDFQKGDIAEGYSVSREKKESFPLTVTSAQKNPTAFYLCASSRAGGAEAFFGQGTRLTVV.

The gene calls are TRBV5-1 and TRBJ1-2; the D gene is possibly TRBD1 (6 bases). The V end lost 4 bases, the J end lost 0 bases, and 10 bases lay between the germline ends. Looked up from germline, CDR1 is SGHRS and CDR2 is YFSETQ. CDR3 length: 14 residues. CDR3 bases: TGCGCCAGCAGCCCTGGACAGCCTAACTATGGCTACACCTTC. Protein product: CASSPGQPNYGYTF. Drawing the rest from reference TRBV5-1 and TRBJ1-2, the complete variable domain is KAGVTQTPRYLIKTRGQQVTLSCSPISGHRSVSWYQQTPGQGLQFLFEYFSETQRNKGNFPGRFSGRQFSNSRSEMNVSTLELGDSALYLCASSPGQPNYGYTFGSGTRLTVV.

This chain joins TRBV5-8 and TRBJ2-5; TRBD2 aligns across 9 bases. Germline V gene data show CDR1 as SGHTS and CDR2 as YDEGEE. Trimming cost V 4 bases and J 5 bases; bases outside gene matches: 15. This CDR3 spans 17 amino acids. CDR3 sequence reads: CASSEGLALRIRETQYF. DNA for the CDR3: TGTGCCAGCAGCGAGGGACTAGCCCTTCGTATACGGGAGACCCAGTACTTC.

The chain carries TRBV6-4 and TRBJ2-6; the D gene is possibly TRBD2 (5 bases). Germline V gene data show CDR1 as MRHNA and CDR2 as SNTAGT. The V end lost 2 bases, the J end lost 0 bases, and 11 bases lay between the germline ends. The CDR3 loop spans 17 amino acids. CDR3 nucleotides: TGTGCCAGCAGTGACAGCGGCACCCCCTCTGGGGCCAACGTCCTGACTTTC. It specifies CASSDSGTPSGANVLTF.

The chain uses TRBV6-6 and TRBJ1-3; D is ambiguous. Looked up from germline, CDR1 is MNHNY and CDR2 is SVGAGI (reference sequence). The CDR3 totals 15 residues. V dropped 5 bases and J dropped 2 bases, with 13 bases sitting between them. In DNA form, the CDR3 reads TGTGCCAGCAGTCCCACGGGTTCGCCTGGAAACACCATATATTTT. Translation: CASSPTGSPGNTIYF.

DNA for the CDR3: TGTGCCAGCAGCTTACGACTAGCGGGGAGAGAGACCCAGTACTTC. It yields the protein CASSLRLAGRETQYF. V gene TRBV13 combines with J gene TRBJ2-5; TRBD2 aligns across 11 bases. Germline values: CDR1 PRHDT, CDR2 FYEKMQ (reference sequence). V was clipped by 2 bases and J by 4 bases; unmatched bases: 3. This CDR3 contains 15 residues.